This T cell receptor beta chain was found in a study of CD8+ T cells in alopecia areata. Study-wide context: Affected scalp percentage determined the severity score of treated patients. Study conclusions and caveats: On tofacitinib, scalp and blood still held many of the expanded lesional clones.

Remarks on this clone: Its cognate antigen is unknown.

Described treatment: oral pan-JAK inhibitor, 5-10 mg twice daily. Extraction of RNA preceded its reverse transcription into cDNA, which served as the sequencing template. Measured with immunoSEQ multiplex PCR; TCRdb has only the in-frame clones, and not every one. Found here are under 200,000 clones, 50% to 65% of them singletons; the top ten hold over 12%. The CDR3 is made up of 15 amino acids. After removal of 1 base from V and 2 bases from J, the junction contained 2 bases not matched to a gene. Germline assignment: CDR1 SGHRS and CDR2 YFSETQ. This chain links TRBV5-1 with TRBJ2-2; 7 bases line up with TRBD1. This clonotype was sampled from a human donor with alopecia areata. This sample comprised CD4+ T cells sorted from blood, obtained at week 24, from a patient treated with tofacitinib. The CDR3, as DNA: TGCGCCAGCAGCTTGACAGGGGAAAACACCGGGGAGCTGTTTTTT. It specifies CASSLTGENTGELFF.